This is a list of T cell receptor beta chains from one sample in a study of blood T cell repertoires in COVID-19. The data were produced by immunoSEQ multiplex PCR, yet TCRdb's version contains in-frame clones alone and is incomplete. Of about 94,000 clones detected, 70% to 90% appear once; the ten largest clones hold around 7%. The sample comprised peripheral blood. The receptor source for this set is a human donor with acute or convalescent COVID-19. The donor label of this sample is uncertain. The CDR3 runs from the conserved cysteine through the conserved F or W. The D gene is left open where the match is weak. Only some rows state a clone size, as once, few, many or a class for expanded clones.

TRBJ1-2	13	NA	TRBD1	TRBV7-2	TGTGCCAGCAGCCCTACAGGGGAGCCTGGCTACACCTTC	CASSPTGEPGYTF
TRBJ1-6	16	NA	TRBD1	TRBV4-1	TGCGCCAGCAGCCAGACCTCGGACAGGGCGGGTTCACCCCTCCACTTT	CASSQTSDRAGSPLHF
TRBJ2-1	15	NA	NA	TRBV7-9	TGTGCCAGCAGCTCGGCAGGGGTATCCTACAATGAGCAGTTCTTC	CASSSAGVSYNEQFF
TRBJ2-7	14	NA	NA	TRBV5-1	TGCGCCAGCAGCTTGCTTACGGGGAACTACGAGCAGTACTTC	CASSLLTGNYEQYF
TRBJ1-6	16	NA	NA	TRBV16	TGTGCCAGCAGCCAAGGGCGTAGCTCCTATAATTCACCCCTCCACTTT	CASSQGRSSYNSPLHF
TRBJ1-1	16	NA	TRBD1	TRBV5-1	TGCGCCAGCAGAAAAGGACAGGGGAGGGGAAACACTGAAGCTTTCTTT	CASRKGQGRGNTEAFF
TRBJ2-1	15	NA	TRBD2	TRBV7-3	TGTGCCAGCAGCTTAAACGGGGGGAGCTACAATGAGCAGTTCTTC	CASSLNGGSYNEQFF
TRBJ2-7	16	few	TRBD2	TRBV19	TGTGCCAGTAGCGGACTAGCGGGGGCTGACGGCTCCGAGCAGTACTTC	CASSGLAGADGSEQYF
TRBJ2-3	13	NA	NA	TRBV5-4	TGTGCCAGCAGCTTTGCCCCCGGGGATACGCAGTATTTT	CASSFAPGDTQYF
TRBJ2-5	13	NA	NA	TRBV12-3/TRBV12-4	TGTGCCAGCAGTTTATCCAGTCGCAAGACCCAGTACTTC	CASSLSSRKTQYF
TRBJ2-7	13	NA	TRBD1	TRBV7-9	TGTGCCAGCAGCTTCGACAGGGTCTACGAGCAGTACTTC	CASSFDRVYEQYF
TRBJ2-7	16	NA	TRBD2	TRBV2	TGTGCCAGCAGTGAAGAGGTTTGGCGGGGGGGCTACGAGCAGTACTTC	CASSEEVWRGGYEQYF
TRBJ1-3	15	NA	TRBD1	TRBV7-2	TGTGCCAGCAGCTCGCAGGGGGCAGGGGGAAACACCATATATTTT	CASSSQGAGGNTIYF
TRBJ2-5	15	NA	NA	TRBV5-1	TGCGCCAGCAGCTTAATCGGACAGCCCGCGGAGACCCAGTACTTC	CASSLIGQPAETQYF
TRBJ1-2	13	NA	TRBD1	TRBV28	TGTGCCAGCAGTTTGGGACAGGGAGGGGGCTACACCTTC	CASSLGQGGGYTF
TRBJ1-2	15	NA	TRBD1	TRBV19	TGTGCCAGTAGTATAGAGGGACAGGGACTCTATGGCTACACCTTC	CASSIEGQGLYGYTF
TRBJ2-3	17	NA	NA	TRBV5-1	TGCGCCAGCAGCCCCCAGGGTACAGTCTTTGGCACAGATACGCAGTATTTT	CASSPQGTVFGTDTQYF
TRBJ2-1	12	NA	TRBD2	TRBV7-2	TGTGCCAGCAGCTTAGGCCTAGCGGCGCAGTTCTTC	CASSLGLAAQFF
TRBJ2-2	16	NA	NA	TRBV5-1	TGCGCCAGCAGCTCTTCGACAGGTCCGAACACCGGGGAGCTGTTTTTT	CASSSSTGPNTGELFF
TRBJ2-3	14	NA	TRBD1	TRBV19	TGTGCCAGTAGCAGCAAGACAGGGGTCGATACGCAGTATTTT	CASSSKTGVDTQYF
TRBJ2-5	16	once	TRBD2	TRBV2	TGTGCCAGCAGTCCGGGACTAGCGGGGGGCCAAGAGACCCAGTACTTC	CASSPGLAGGQETQYF
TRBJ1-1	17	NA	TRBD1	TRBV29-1	TGCAGCGTTACCAGGGGGCCCTCAGTAGGGCTGAACACTGAAGCTTTCTTT	CSVTRGPSVGLNTEAFF
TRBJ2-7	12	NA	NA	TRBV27	TGTGCCAGTGGACAGCGGGGTGGCGAGCAGTACTTC	CASGQRGGEQYF
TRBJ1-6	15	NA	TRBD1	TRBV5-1	TGCGCCAGCAGCCGCGCCGGACAGGGGGATTCACCCCTCCACTTT	CASSRAGQGDSPLHF
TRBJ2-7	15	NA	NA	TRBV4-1	TGCGCCAGCAGCCAAGATCGAGGACTGAAGGACGAGCAGTACTTC	CASSQDRGLKDEQYF
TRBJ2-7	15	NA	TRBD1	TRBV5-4	TGTGCCAGCAGCGTACAGGGGGTTCTCTTCTACGAGCAGTACTTC	CASSVQGVLFYEQYF
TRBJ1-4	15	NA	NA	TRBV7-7	TGTGCTAGCAGCGAAAGCGTCGCCGGTGCCGAAAAACTGTTTTTT	CASSESVAGAEKLFF
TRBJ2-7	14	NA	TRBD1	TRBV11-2	TGTGCCAGCAGCTTAGAGCCGACAGGGTCCGAGCAGTACTTC	CASSLEPTGSEQYF
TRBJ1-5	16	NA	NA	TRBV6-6	TGTGCCAGCAGCGAGCCTCAGGGTTCGGGCAATCAGCCCCAGCATTTT	CASSEPQGSGNQPQHF
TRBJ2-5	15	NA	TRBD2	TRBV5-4	TGTGCCAGCAGCTTGGGAGGCGGGGGAGGGGAGACCCAGTACTTC	CASSLGGGGGETQYF
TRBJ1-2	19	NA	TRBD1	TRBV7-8	TGTGCCAGCAGCCCCCCCTTGGGGACAGGGCCCCTCTACGGCTATGGCTACACCTTC	CASSPPLGTGPLYGYGYTF
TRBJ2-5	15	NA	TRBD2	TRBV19	TGTGCCAGTAGTGCCGTTAGCGGGCTCCAAGAGACCCAGTACTTC	CASSAVSGLQETQYF
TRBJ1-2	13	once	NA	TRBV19	TGTGCCAGCACGTTGGACCCGGGGAGAGGCTACACCTTC	CASTLDPGRGYTF
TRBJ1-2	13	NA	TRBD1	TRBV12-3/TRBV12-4	TGTGCCAGCAGGGGGACAGTATACTATGGCTACACCTTC	CASRGTVYYGYTF
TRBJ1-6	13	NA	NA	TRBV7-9	TGTGCCAGCCGCCGGGGTTATAATTCACCCCTCCACTTT	CASRRGYNSPLHF
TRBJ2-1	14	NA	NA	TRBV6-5	TGTGCCAGCGGTACAGGTTCCCTCTACAATGAGCAGTTCTTC	CASGTGSLYNEQFF
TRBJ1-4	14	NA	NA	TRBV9	TGTGCCAGCAGCGTAGGCGGGAGTGATGAAAAACTGTTTTTT	CASSVGGSDEKLFF